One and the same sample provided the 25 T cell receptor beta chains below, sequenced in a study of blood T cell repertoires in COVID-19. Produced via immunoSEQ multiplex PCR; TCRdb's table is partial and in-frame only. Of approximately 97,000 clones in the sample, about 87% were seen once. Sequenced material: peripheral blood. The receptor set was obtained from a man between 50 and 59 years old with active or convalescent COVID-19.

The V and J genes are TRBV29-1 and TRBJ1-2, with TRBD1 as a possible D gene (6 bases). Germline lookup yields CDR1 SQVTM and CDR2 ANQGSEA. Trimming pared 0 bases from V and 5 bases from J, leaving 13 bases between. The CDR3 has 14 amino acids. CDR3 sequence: CSVEEQGGEYGYTF. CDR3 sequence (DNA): TGCAGCGTTGAAGAGCAAGGGGGGGAATATGGCTACACCTTC.

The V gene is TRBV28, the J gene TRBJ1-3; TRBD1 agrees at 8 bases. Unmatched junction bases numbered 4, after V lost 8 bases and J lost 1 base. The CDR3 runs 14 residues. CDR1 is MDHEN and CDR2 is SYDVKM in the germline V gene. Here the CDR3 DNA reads TGTGCCAGCGAAGGACAGGGATCTGGAAACACCATATATTTT. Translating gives CASEGQGSGNTIYF.

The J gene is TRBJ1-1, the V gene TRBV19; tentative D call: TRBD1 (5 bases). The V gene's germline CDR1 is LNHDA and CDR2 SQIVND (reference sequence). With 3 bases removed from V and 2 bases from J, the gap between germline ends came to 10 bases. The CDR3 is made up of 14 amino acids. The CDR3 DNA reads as TGTGCCAGTAGTATTAAGCAGGGAAACACTGAAGCTTTCTTT. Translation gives CASSIKQGNTEAFF.

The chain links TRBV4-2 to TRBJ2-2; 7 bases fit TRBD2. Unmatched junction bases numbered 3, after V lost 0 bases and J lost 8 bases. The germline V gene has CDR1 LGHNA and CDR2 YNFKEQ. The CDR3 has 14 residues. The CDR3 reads CASSQEAGTGELFF. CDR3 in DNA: TGTGCCAGCAGCCAAGAAGCGGGGACTGGGGAGCTGTTTTTT.

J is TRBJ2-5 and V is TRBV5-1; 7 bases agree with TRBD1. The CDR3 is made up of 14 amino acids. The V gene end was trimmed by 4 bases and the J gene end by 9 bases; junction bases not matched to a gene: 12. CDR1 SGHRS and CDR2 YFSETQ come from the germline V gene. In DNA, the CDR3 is TGCGCCAGCAGCGCCGGGACAGATCCTGGGGCCCAGTACTTC. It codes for CASSAGTDPGAQYF. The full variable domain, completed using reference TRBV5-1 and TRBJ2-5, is KAGVTQTPRYLIKTRGQQVTLSCSPISGHRSVSWYQQTPGQGLQFLFEYFSETQRNKGNFPGRFSGRQFSNSRSEMNVSTLELGDSALYLCASSAGTDPGAQYFGPGTRLLVL.

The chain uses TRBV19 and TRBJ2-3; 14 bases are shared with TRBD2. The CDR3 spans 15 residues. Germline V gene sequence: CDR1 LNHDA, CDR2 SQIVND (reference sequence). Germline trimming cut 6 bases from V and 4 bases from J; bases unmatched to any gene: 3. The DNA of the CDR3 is TGTGCCAGTAGGACTAGCGGGGGGGCCGCAGATACGCAGTATTTT. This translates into CASRTSGGAADTQYF.

CDR3 coding DNA: TGTGCCAGCAGTATGTTCGGTGGCTACACCTTC. It yields the protein CASSMFGGYTF. The chain couples TRBV12-3 or TRBV12-4 to TRBJ1-2, with D hard to call. V was cut by 5 bases and J by 7 bases, with 8 bases left in between. The CDR3 extends over 11 amino acids.

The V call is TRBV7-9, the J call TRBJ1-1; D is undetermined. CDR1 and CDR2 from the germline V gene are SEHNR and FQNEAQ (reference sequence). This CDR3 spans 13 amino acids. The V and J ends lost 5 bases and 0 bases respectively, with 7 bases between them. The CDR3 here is CASSKTLNTEAFF. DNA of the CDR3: TGTGCCAGCAGCAAGACACTGAACACTGAAGCTTTCTTT.

The chain's CDR3 is CASSLGLPGVHEQFF. CDR3 nucleotide sequence: TGTGCCAGCAGCCTAGGACTTCCCGGGGTCCATGAGCAGTTCTTC. The rearrangement joins TRBV7-6 to TRBJ2-1; weak D call: TRBD2 (5 bases). V was clipped by 5 bases and J by 8 bases, with 19 bases between them. The germline V gene encodes CDR1 SGHVS and CDR2 FNYEAQ. The CDR3 has 15 amino acids.

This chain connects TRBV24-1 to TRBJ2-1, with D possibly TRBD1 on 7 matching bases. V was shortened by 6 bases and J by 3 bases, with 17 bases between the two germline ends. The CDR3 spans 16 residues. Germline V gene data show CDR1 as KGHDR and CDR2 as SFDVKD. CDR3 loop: CATSPAGGLGYNEQFF. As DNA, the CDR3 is TGTGCCACCAGTCCAGCAGGGGGGCTGGGCTACAATGAGCAGTTCTTC.

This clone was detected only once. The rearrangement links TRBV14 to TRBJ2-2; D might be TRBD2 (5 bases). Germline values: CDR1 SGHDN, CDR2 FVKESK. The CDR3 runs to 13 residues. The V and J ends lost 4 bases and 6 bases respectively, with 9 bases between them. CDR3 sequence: CASSPTRAGELFF. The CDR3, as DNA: TGTGCCAGCAGCCCTACTAGAGCCGGGGAGCTGTTTTTT.

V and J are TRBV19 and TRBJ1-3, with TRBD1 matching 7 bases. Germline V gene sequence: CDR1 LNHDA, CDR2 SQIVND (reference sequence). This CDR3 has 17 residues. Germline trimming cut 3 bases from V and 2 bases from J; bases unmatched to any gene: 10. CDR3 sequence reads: CASSIRGGQTPGNTIYF. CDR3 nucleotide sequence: TGTGCCAGTAGTATCCGGGGGGGACAGACCCCTGGAAACACCATATATTTT.

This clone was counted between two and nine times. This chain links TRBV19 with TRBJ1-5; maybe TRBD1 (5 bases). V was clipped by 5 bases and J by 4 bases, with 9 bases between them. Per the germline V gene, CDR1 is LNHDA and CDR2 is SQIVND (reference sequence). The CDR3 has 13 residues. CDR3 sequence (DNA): TGTGCCAGTAGTCCGGGGGTAAATCAGCCCCAGCATTTT. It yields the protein CASSPGVNQPQHF. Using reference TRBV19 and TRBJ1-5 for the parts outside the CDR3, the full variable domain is DGGITQSPKYLFRKEGQNVTLSCEQNLNHDAMYWYRQDPGQGLRLIYYSQIVNDFQKGDIAEGYSVSREKKESFPLTVTSAQKNPTAFYLCASSPGVNQPQHFGDGTRLSIL.

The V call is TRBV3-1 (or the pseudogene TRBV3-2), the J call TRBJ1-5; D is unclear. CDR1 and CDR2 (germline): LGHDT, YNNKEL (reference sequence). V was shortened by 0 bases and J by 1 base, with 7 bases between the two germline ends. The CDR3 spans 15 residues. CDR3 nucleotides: TGTGCCAGCAGCCAAGAAGTCAGGAGCAATCAGCCCCAGCATTTT. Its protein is CASSQEVRSNQPQHF.

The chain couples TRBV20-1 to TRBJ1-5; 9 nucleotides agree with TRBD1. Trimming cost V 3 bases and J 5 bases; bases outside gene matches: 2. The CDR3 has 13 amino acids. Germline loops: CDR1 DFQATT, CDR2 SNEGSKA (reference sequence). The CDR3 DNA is TGCAGTGCTAGTGGGGACAGGGATCAGCCCCAGCATTTT. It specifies CSASGDRDQPQHF.

This CDR3 is CASSRQGVGNQPQHF. Here the CDR3 DNA reads TGTGCCAGCAGCCGGCAGGGGGTGGGCAATCAGCCCCAGCATTTT. V and J are TRBV2 and TRBJ1-5; 7 nucleotides match TRBD1. Germline-derived CDR1 and CDR2 are SNHLY and FYNNEI. V was clipped by 6 bases and J by 2 bases; unmatched bases: 7. The CDR3 has 15 residues.

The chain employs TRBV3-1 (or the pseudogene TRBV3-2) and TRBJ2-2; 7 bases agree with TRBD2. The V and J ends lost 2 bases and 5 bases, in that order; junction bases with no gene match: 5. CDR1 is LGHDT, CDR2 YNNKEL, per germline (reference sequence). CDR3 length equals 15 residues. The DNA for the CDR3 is TGTGCCAGCAGCCAAAGCGGGGCGGGGACCGGGGAGCTGTTTTTT. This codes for CASSQSGAGTGELFF.

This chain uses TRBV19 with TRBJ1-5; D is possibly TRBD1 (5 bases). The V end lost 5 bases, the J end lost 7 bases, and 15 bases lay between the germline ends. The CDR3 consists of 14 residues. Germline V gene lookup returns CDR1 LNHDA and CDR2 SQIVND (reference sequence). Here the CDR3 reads CASSFQGGSQPQHF. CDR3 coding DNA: TGTGCCAGTAGTTTTCAGGGTGGAAGCCAGCCCCAGCATTTT.

The CDR3 protein is CASSSYVNQETQYF. The CDR3 nucleotides are TGTGCCAGCAGCTCCTACGTTAATCAAGAGACCCAGTACTTC. The genes are TRBV7-2 and TRBJ2-5; D ambiguous. V lost 4 bases, J lost 2 bases, and 11 bases lay in between. Germline lookup yields CDR1 SGHTA and CDR2 FQGNSA. The CDR3 loop spans 14 amino acids.

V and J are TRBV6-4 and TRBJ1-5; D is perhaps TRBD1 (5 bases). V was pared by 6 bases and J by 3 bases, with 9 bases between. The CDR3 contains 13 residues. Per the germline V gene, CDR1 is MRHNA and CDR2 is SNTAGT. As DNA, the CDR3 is TGTGCCAGCAGCCGGGACTTCAATCAGCCCCAGCATTTT. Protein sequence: CASSRDFNQPQHF.

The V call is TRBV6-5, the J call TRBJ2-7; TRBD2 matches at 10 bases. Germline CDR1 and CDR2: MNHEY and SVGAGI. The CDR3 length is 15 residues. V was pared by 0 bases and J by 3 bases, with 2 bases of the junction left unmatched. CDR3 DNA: TGTGCCAGCAGTTACTCAGCGGGGGGGCGCTACGAGCAGTACTTC. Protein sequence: CASSYSAGGRYEQYF.

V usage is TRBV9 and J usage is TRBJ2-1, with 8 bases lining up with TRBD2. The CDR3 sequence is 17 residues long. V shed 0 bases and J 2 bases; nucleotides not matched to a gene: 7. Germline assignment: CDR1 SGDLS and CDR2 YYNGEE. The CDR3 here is CASSVGLRGEPYNEQFF. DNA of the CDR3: TGTGCCAGCAGCGTAGGTCTGCGGGGGGAACCCTACAATGAGCAGTTCTTC.

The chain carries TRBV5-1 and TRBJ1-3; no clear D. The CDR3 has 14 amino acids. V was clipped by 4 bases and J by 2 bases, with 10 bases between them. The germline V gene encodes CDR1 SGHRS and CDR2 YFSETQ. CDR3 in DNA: TGCGCCAGCAGCACTGGAGTAGCTGGAAACACCATATATTTT. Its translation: CASSTGVAGNTIYF.

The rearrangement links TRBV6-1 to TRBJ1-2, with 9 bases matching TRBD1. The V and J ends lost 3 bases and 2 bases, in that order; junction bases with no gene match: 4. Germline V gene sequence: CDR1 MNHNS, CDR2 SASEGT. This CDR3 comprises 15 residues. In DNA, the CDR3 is TGTGCCAGCAGTGACAACAGGGGGCGCAACTATGGCTACACCTTC. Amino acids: CASSDNRGRNYGYTF.

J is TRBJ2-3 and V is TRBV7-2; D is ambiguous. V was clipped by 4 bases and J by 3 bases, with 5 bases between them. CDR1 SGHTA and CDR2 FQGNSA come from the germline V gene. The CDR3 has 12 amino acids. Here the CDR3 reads CASSSYTDTQYF. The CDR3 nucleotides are TGTGCCAGCAGCTCGTATACAGATACGCAGTATTTT.